The sequence of this TCR beta chain was determined in a study of shared clonotypes between healthy human individuals (dated by TCRdb to about 2020). Background for the entire study: The cohort included three men and a couple of women between 18 and 49 years of age. Per donor, three plates each were used for CD4 naive and CD4 memory, two for CD8 naive, and one for CD8 memory. To estimate repertoire size and how much clonotypes are shared between individuals, the study performed deep sequencing of blood TCR repertoires from roughly five healthy adults. Libraries were prepared and TCR repertoires were sequenced by different laboratories using diverse techniques, in order to increase sequencing depth and limit assay-specific biases. Leukapheresis yielded between about 0.8 and 9.5 billion PBMCs per donor.

The CDR3 goes from the cysteine to the phenylalanine over 15 residues. The kept DNA is CDR3 alone, 45 bases in frame from the first base. V is shortened by 2 bases, J by 12 bases, and the region joining them spans 20 bases. The germline V gene supplies CDR1 MDHEN and CDR2 SYDVKM. Turning to this clone: Its specific antigen is unknown. No base-level quality is on record; no much larger clone is a single base apart.

CD8 naive samples consisted of CD45RO-negative cells that were positively selected for CCR7, yielding a CD45RA+CCR7+ population without TemRA cells. The donors were healthy, HIV-negative adults who had no recently reported acute infections or vaccinations. All donors were Caucasian adults living in Nashville, Tennessee, USA. After blood collection by leukapheresis, PBMCs were isolated using Ficoll-Histopaque density gradient centrifugation and then cryopreserved in the vapor phase of liquid nitrogen. Analytical flow cytometry was used to check the purity and quantity of every magnetically sorted T cell population. Genomic DNA was isolated from each sorted fraction and quantified by UV absorbance on a Nanodrop 2000c. TCR CDR3 regions were amplified from genomic DNA by multiplex PCR using the deep immunoSEQ assay. For each cell subset, the extracted genomic DNA was distributed evenly across all wells of several immunoSEQ 96-well plates, and each plate served as one replicate. Each replicate PCR for sorted subsets received about 180 ng genomic DNA, equal to 28,000 or so T cell genomes. Purified libraries were measured with a Qubit 3.0 fluorometer, size-checked on a Bioanalyzer 2100, and measured again with the KAPA Library Quantification kit. Every immunoSEQ 96-well plate was sequenced on a dedicated single-read 150-cycle Illumina NextSeq 550 flow cell. Per the original workflow: Because the immunoSEQ output included only junctional sequences and no quality scores, the filtering could not be the same as the filtering used for full-length reads. To assign V/J genes and CDR3, sequences were annotated using PyIR, a Python wrapper for IgBLAST v1.9, with IMGT germline references. Any read was removed if the V/J assignment was weak (E-value above 1e-6), the CDR3 was missing, or the read contained stop codons, out-of-frame junctions, or ambiguous translated residues. V3J clonotypes were defined by identical inferred V gene, J gene, and CDR3 amino acid sequence. Percentage overlap between repertoires was computed as shared unique clonotypes divided by the size of the smaller repertoire. Three approaches were used to assess repertoire richness: RTK rarefaction, the Chao1 estimator, and Recon v2.1 estimates of unobserved clonotypes. For all TCRbeta clonotypes obtained by the gDNA method from a handful of donors, generation probabilities were computed with OLGA. TCRdb stores this immuneACCESS table with in-frame sequences only. Part of the clones is absent; in the studies checked, under half of the shortfall reflects unresolved V genes, and no reason is known for the rest. The D gene and trimming were derived from the DNA, and the V and J assignments and clone size from that table. In all, the sample holds approximately 1.9 million clones, and approximately 92% of those were seen once. The ten most abundant clones make up about 1.7% of the sample.

Findings and caveats that apply to the study as a whole: Incomplete sequencing was indicated by rarefaction of sorted-subset datasets, despite the large sequencing depth. Naive subsets generally had larger estimated clonotype richness than memory subsets did. Because the study included only a small number of donors, the genetic and exposure-history diversity represented was limited. Pairwise subsampling indicated that sequencing depth was expected to affect the degree of clonotype sharing among donors. Clonotypes shared by all four sorted-subset donors showed higher generation probabilities than non-shared clonotypes. About 5% of naive CD4, roughly 3.6% of naive CD8, around 2.3% of memory CD4, and approximately 0.39% of memory CD8 clonotypes were shared across several donors. Sampling was limited to blood, and TCR repertoires in tissue likely differ from TCR repertoires in blood.

Sequencing input: naive CD8+ T cells from PBMCs. The cell subset or site label of this sample denotes: CD45RA+CCR7+. The sequence is built from TRBV28 and TRBJ2-1, and possibly TRBD2, on 5 matching bases. The clonotype comes from a man younger than 35 in good health. Some clones in this sample may be carry-over from other donors' samples. The nucleotide sequence is TGTGCCAGCAGTTTAAATGTAGGTGGGAGTCGGGGGCAGTTCTTC. It translates to CASSLNVGGSRGQFF.